These 31 T cell receptor beta chains were sequenced from one sample in a study of follicular helper T cells after annual influenza vaccination. Profiled with immunoSEQ multiplex PCR; TCRdb holds only in-frame clones, not every one. The sample includes fewer than 9,500 clones, roughly four fifths of them seen just once. Documented time point: 2014-2015 season, pre-vaccination. The sample was CXCR5+ CD38- circulating T follicular helper cells from blood, taken on the day of influenza vaccination. Subset meaning: circulating Tfh, non-naive CD4+CXCR5+PD-1+ (ICOS+CD38+ or ICOS-CD38-). Receptors were obtained from an adult who received the influenza vaccine.

The chain combines TRBV30 with TRBJ2-5; 14 nucleotides match TRBD2. V shed 3 bases and J 5 bases; nucleotides not matched to a gene: 5. Germline lookup yields CDR1 GTSNPN and CDR2 SVGIG (reference sequence). The CDR3 totals 15 residues. Here the CDR3 DNA reads TGTGCCTGGAGCAGACTAGCGGGGGGGCTGGAGACCCAGTACTTC. It yields the protein CAWSRLAGGLETQYF.

This chain joins TRBV28 and TRBJ1-4; 7 positions match TRBD1. Per the germline V gene, CDR1 is MDHEN and CDR2 is SYDVKM. There are 14 residues in the CDR3. J lost 7 bases, V lost 3 bases, and 5 bases had no gene match. The CDR3 protein is CASSFSRGGEKLFF. CDR3 in DNA: TGTGCCAGCAGTTTTTCCAGGGGGGGTGAAAAACTGTTTTTT. Variable domain in full (rest from reference TRBV28 and TRBJ1-4): DVKVTQSSRYLVKRTGEKVFLECVQDMDHENMFWYRQDPGLGLRLIYFSYDVKMKEKGDIPEGYSVSREKKERFSLILESASTNQTSMYLCASSFSRGGEKLFFGSGTQLSVL.

This clone was recorded a few times. J is TRBJ1-2 and V is TRBV2; possibly TRBD1 for D (6 bases). Germline-derived CDR1 and CDR2 are SNHLY and FYNNEI. The CDR3 totals 12 residues. V lost 8 bases and J lost 3, with 10 bases in between. The CDR3 loop is CASPRGDYGYTF. Here the CDR3 DNA reads TGTGCCAGCCCCAGGGGCGACTATGGCTACACCTTC.

This chain links TRBV7-9 with TRBJ1-2; tentatively, D is TRBD1 (6 bases). CDR3 length equals 12 residues. The germline CDR1 and CDR2 sequences are SEHNR and FQNEAQ (reference sequence). V was shortened by 5 bases and J by 5 bases, with 9 bases between the two germline ends. The CDR3 loop is CASSQDRYGYTF. In nucleotides, the CDR3 is TGTGCCAGCAGCCAGGACAGATATGGCTACACCTTC.

The chain carries TRBV19 and TRBJ2-3; 9 bases map to TRBD2. With V trimmed by 5 bases and J by 0 bases, 6 bases remained unmatched. The CDR3 is 16 residues long. Germline V gene lookup returns CDR1 LNHDA and CDR2 SQIVND (reference sequence). In DNA form, the CDR3 reads TGTGCCAGTAGTGGCGGGGGGGCTCCTAGCACAGATACGCAGTATTTT. Its translation: CASSGGGAPSTDTQYF.

This chain joins TRBV6-1 and TRBJ2-5; weak D call: TRBD1 (6 bases). Germline values: CDR1 MNHNS, CDR2 SASEGT. The CDR3 extends over 12 amino acids. Trimming pared 10 bases from V and 2 bases from J, leaving 11 bases between. The DNA for the CDR3 is TGTGCCACCACAGACAGGCAAGAGACCCAGTACTTC. Its translation is CATTDRQETQYF.

The genes are TRBV7-8 and TRBJ2-2; D remains unclear. V shed 5 bases and J shed 1 base, with 11 bases lying between them. The CDR3 totals 15 residues. From germline, CDR1 is SGHVS and CDR2 FQNEAQ. CDR3 region: CASSLGWGNTGELFF. DNA of the CDR3: TGTGCCAGCAGCCTGGGGTGGGGGAACACCGGGGAGCTGTTTTTT.

The gene calls are TRBV5-5 and TRBJ1-2, with D possibly being TRBD1 (5 bases). Trimming pared 1 base from V and 2 bases from J, leaving 12 bases between. Germline assignment: CDR1 SGHKS and CDR2 YYEKEE (reference sequence). This CDR3 contains 15 residues. This chain's CDR3 is CASSLSQGVNYGYTF. In DNA, the CDR3 is TGTGCCAGCAGCTTGTCCCAGGGAGTCAACTATGGCTACACCTTC.

The genes are TRBV19 and TRBJ2-6; D is uncertain. The CDR3 has 12 residues. In germline, CDR1 is LNHDA, CDR2 SQIVND (reference sequence). The germline V and J ends were trimmed by 8 bases and 4 bases, with 6 bases remaining between them. CDR3 in DNA: TGTGCCAGTGCGAACGGGGCCAACGTCCTGACTTTC. It specifies CASANGANVLTF.

J is TRBJ1-4 and V is TRBV2; 8 nucleotides line up with TRBD1. Germline trimming cut 5 bases from V and 5 bases from J; bases unmatched to any gene: 4. CDR1 and CDR2 (germline): SNHLY, FYNNEI. The CDR3 runs to 14 residues. The CDR3 DNA is TGTGCCAGCAGTAATGACAGGGGAAATGAAAAACTGTTTTTT. It codes for CASSNDRGNEKLFF.

The rearrangement links TRBV5-5 to TRBJ1-2; 12 positions agree with TRBD1. The germline CDR1 and CDR2 sequences are SGHKS and YYEKEE (reference sequence). The junction had 12 bases not matched to a gene; V was cut back by 4 bases and J by 8 bases. CDR3 size: 16 residues. CDR3 loop: CASSPDWDRGRGGYTF. DNA of the CDR3: TGTGCCAGCAGCCCCGACTGGGACAGGGGGCGCGGGGGCTACACCTTC.

The V gene is TRBV30, the J gene TRBJ1-5; D perhaps matches TRBD1 (6 bases). Germline CDR1 is GTSNPN and CDR2 is SVGIG (reference sequence). Trimming removed 3 bases at V and 6 bases at J, with 12 bases between. The CDR3 spans 13 residues. CDR3 protein: CAWSRGGFQPQHF. CDR3 in DNA: TGTGCCTGGAGCCGGGGGGGCTTTCAGCCCCAGCATTTT.

The V call is TRBV5-7, the J call TRBJ1-5; the D is unclear. TRBV5-7 is an ORF for which the function is uncertain. The CDR3 is 13 residues long. The ends were cut back, 4 bases at V and 5 bases at J, with 10 bases in the middle. The CDR3: CASSLGPDQPQHF. DNA for the CDR3: TGTGCCAGCAGCCTCGGCCCTGATCAGCCCCAGCATTTT.

The chain joins TRBV5-1 to TRBJ2-7; D might be TRBD2 (5 bases). V was pared by 1 base and J by 0 bases, with 11 bases between. Germline CDR1 is SGHRS and CDR2 is YFSETQ. The CDR3 totals 15 residues. The DNA for the CDR3 is TGCGCCAGCAGCTTGCTCGGGGATAGCTCCTACGAGCAGTACTTC. Its protein product is CASSLLGDSSYEQYF.

This clone was seen a few times. The chain links TRBV5-4 to TRBJ1-6; D may be TRBD1 (5 bases). This CDR3 is 15 amino acids long. CDR1 is SGHNT, CDR2 YYREEE, per germline (reference sequence). V lost 0 bases and J lost 10, with 14 bases in between. The CDR3 is CASSLGQGLESPLHF. The DNA for the CDR3 is TGTGCCAGCAGCTTGGGCCAGGGTTTAGAGTCACCCCTCCACTTT.

The V and J genes are TRBV5-1 and TRBJ2-7; D remains ambiguous. The CDR3 is made up of 13 amino acids. Deletions cut 4 bases from V and 5 bases from J, with 13 bases between. Germline V lookup: CDR1 SGHRS, CDR2 YFSETQ. CDR3 coding DNA: TGCGCCAGCAGCCCGACCCCAGAGCACGAGCAGTACTTC. This codes for CASSPTPEHEQYF.

This chain joins TRBV6-1 and TRBJ2-7; 12 bases are a match to TRBD2. Germline V gives CDR1 MNHNS, CDR2 SASEGT. J was trimmed by 7 bases and V by 7 bases; bases with no gene match: 11. The CDR3 is 15 amino acids. The CDR3 reads CASIGILAGGQEQYF. The DNA of the CDR3 is TGTGCCAGCATTGGAATTCTAGCGGGGGGGCAAGAGCAGTACTTC.

CDR3 amino acids: CASSPYQGRNEKLFF. As DNA, the CDR3 is TGTGCCAGTAGTCCGTATCAGGGGCGAAATGAAAAACTGTTTTTT. The chain is built from TRBV19 and TRBJ1-4; the D gene is possibly TRBD1 (6 bases). V lost 5 bases and J lost 5, with 15 bases in between. The germline V gene has CDR1 LNHDA and CDR2 SQIVND (reference sequence). The CDR3 is made up of 15 amino acids.

The CDR3: CAWRNRGSGNTIYF. The CDR3 DNA sequence: TGTGCCTGGAGGAACAGGGGCTCTGGAAACACCATATATTTT. The chain recombines TRBV30 with TRBJ1-3; the match to TRBD1 covers 7 bases. CDR1 and CDR2 from the germline V gene are GTSNPN and SVGIG (reference sequence). V was clipped by 3 bases and J by 0 bases; unmatched bases: 2. The CDR3 is 14 amino acids.

This clone was observed a few times. The chain carries TRBV10-2 and TRBJ2-5; D is ambiguous. This CDR3 has 13 amino acids. The germline V and J ends were trimmed by 3 bases and 3 bases, with 8 bases remaining between them. The germline CDR1 and CDR2 sequences are WSHSY and SAAADI. In nucleotides, the CDR3 is TGCGCCAGCAGTGATCGACCAAAAGAGACCCAGTACTTC. It translates to CASSDRPKETQYF.

This clone was seen more than once but under ten times. The rearrangement links TRBV6-1 to TRBJ2-7; D unclear. The germline CDR1 and CDR2 sequences are MNHNS and SASEGT. The CDR3 loop spans 13 amino acids. Trimming took 4 bases from V and 4 from J, leaving 11 bases between them. CDR3 in amino acids: CASSVDILYEQYF. DNA for the CDR3: TGTGCCAGCAGTGTAGACATTTTATACGAGCAGTACTTC.

The chain is built from TRBV11-2 and TRBJ2-2; no clear D. The CDR3 is 14 amino acids. V was shortened by 3 bases and J by 2 bases, with 7 bases between the two germline ends. The germline gives CDR1 SGHAT, CDR2 FQNNGV. CDR3 DNA sequence: TGTGCCAGCAGCTTGAATACTAACACCGGGGAGCTGTTTTTT. Its protein is CASSLNTNTGELFF.

V usage is TRBV5-1 and J usage is TRBJ1-2; 8 bases fit TRBD1. This CDR3 spans 16 amino acids. Germline lookup yields CDR1 SGHRS and CDR2 YFSETQ. The ends lost 0 bases at V and 6 bases at J; junction bases unmatched: 10. The CDR3 DNA reads as TGCGCCAGCAGCTTGGGGACGGCGGGACAGGCTAATGGCTACACCTTC. Amino acids: CASSLGTAGQANGYTF.

V usage is TRBV18 and J usage is TRBJ2-2; TRBD2 agrees at 11 bases. Trimming took 6 bases from V and 4 from J; bases not matched to a gene: 4. The germline gives CDR1 KGHSH, CDR2 LQKENI. This CDR3 has 15 residues. Here the CDR3 reads CASSGLAGGTGELFF. CDR3 sequence (DNA): TGTGCCAGCTCCGGCCTAGCGGGGGGCACCGGGGAGCTGTTTTTT.

The chain uses TRBV18 and TRBJ1-2; the match to TRBD1 covers 8 bases. J was trimmed by 0 bases and V by 2 bases; bases with no gene match: 11. The CDR3 covers 18 residues. The V gene's germline CDR1 is KGHSH and CDR2 LQKENI. Written as DNA, the CDR3 is TGTGCCAGCTCACCAACAGGGGGTGTTTCCACCGCTAACTATGGCTACACCTTC. Translation: CASSPTGGVSTANYGYTF.

The V and J genes are TRBV2 and TRBJ2-3; D unresolved. Trimming left V 6 bases short and J 1 base short, with 14 bases between. Germline assignment: CDR1 SNHLY and CDR2 FYNNEI. The CDR3 loop spans 15 amino acids. The CDR3 DNA is TGTGCCAGCAGCCCTCAAGGGCTACGCACAGATACGCAGTATTTT. It codes for CASSPQGLRTDTQYF. The full variable domain, completed using reference TRBV2 and TRBJ2-3, is EPEVTQTPSHQVTQMGQEVILRCVPISNHLYFYWYRQILGQKVEFLVSFYNNEISEKSEIFDDQFSVERPDGSNFTLKIRSTKLEDSAMYFCASSPQGLRTDTQYFGPGTRLTVL.

The chain uses TRBV9 and TRBJ2-5; D tentatively fits TRBD1 or TRBD2 (6 bases each). The CDR3 is 15 amino acids. Trimming cost V 0 bases and J 5 bases, with 14 bases left between them. Germline assignment: CDR1 SGDLS and CDR2 YYNGEE. The CDR3 DNA reads TGTGCCAGCAGCGTAGGAAGTGGGGGGCAGGAGACCCAGTACTTC. Translation gives CASSVGSGGQETQYF.

This chain links TRBV6-1 with TRBJ1-5; unclear D gene. Germline V CDR1 and CDR2: MNHNS, SASEGT. The CDR3 is 14 residues long. With 6 bases removed from V and 3 bases from J, the gap between germline ends came to 12 bases. CDR3 sequence: CASSYPSHNQPQHF. The CDR3 nucleotides are TGTGCCAGCAGCTACCCCAGCCACAATCAGCCCCAGCATTTT.

The chain joins TRBV6-5 to TRBJ2-1; 10 positions match TRBD2. J was trimmed by 0 bases and V by 10 bases; bases with no gene match: 6. In germline, CDR1 is MNHEY, CDR2 SVGAGI. CDR3 length: 15 amino acids. DNA of the CDR3: TGTGCCACACTTACTAGCGGGGTCTCCTACAATGAGCAGTTCTTC. Translating it yields CATLTSGVSYNEQFF.

Concerning this clone itself: One junction end does not reproduce the germline sequence, and a read error may be involved. This chain links TRBV11-3 with TRBJ1-4; no definite D call. Germline V gene data show CDR1 as SGHNT and CDR2 as YENEEA. CDR3 length: 13 amino acids. The CDR3 region has the DNA TGTGCCAGCAGCATAGAGGACGGTGAAAAACTGTTTTTT. Amino acids: CASSIEDGEKLFF.

The rearrangement joins TRBV27 to TRBJ2-1; 9 positions agree with TRBD2. This CDR3 spans 14 amino acids. With V trimmed by 6 bases and J by 8 bases, 8 bases remained unmatched. Germline lookup yields CDR1 MNHEY and CDR2 SMNVEV (reference sequence). CDR3 sequence reads: CASRRAGGGDEQFF. The CDR3 DNA reads as TGTGCCAGCAGGCGCGCGGGGGGGGGCGATGAGCAGTTCTTC.